This T cell receptor beta chain was retrieved from a study of Ad26.COV2.S vaccination and SARS-CoV-2 variants (dated by TCRdb to the early 2020s). With regard to the full study: Donors in the vaccine arm were drawn from COV1001, a phase I-IIa trial of Ad26.COV2.S in healthy adults that was multicentre, randomized, double-blind and placebo-controlled. Ad26.COV2.S was administered intramuscularly at 5 x 10^10 or 1 x 10^11 viral particles, either as a single shot or as two shots given 56 days apart. Sequencing of the TCRbeta repertoire served to evaluate the specificity and breadth of SARS-CoV-2-reactive T cell receptors following Ad26.COV2.S vaccination. The TCR-sequenced set comprised about 32 samples: approximately 19 Ad26.COV2.S vaccine recipients, 5 placebo recipients and 8 SARS-CoV-2 convalescent individuals. Participants in the trial were split at random into five groups of five each, receiving low-dose or high-dose Ad26.COV2.S once or twice, or else placebo on both occasions. Investigators did not know the trial group allocation while performing experiments and assessing outcomes. Overall study results and their limits: Higher spike-specific TCR breadth was observed in Ad26.COV2.S recipients than in placebo recipients (P = 0.0014). Non-spike TCR breadth was comparable between vaccine and placebo recipients, consistent with the vaccine containing only spike. The study lacked the statistical power to compare responses across vaccine doses or regimens. Substantial breadth of spike-specific CD8+ and CD4+ T cell responses was reported after vaccination. The authors noted that total T cell responses may have been underestimated by the TCR breadth and depth analyses.

Taken from cysteine to phenylalanine, the CDR3 has 14 residues. Left in the record is the CDR3 DNA by itself, 42 bases read in frame from the first base. For CDR1 and CDR2, the germline V gene (reference sequence) lists LNHDA and SQIVND. V is pared back by 1 base and J by 3 bases, with 9 bases lying between the germline termini. The immunoSEQ Assay was used to sequence TCRbeta CDR3 regions. After extraction, genomic DNA underwent amplification by bias-controlled multiplex PCR, followed by high-throughput sequencing. The paper's processing steps were these. To quantify the absolute abundance of every unique TCRbeta CDR3 region, sequences were collapsed and filtered. T cell fraction was estimated by normalizing TCRbeta template counts to usable DNA, which was measured by amplifying reference genes present in all nucleated cells. Repertoire TCRs were annotated as SARS-CoV-2-specific when V gene, CDR3 amino acid sequence and J gene were exactly matched to a known reactive TCR set. The reference SARS-CoV-2 TCR set was derived from MIRA and filtered for enrichment in COVID-19-positive ImmuneCODE repertoires, a step that removed public or cross-reactive TCRs. Drawing on the MIRA antigens, annotated TCRs were analysed further at the level of specific ORF or position within ORF. Breadth was defined as the number of annotated unique rearrangements divided by the total number of unique productive rearrangements, and depth was defined as the summed frequency of the annotated unique rearrangements. Two-sided Wilcoxon rank-sum tests were applied when comparing TCR breadth between groups. TCRdb carries this immuneACCESS record with in-frame sequences only. Its versions omit some clonotypes, under half of them owing to an unresolved V gene in the studies checked, with the rest unexplained. D and trimming were read from the DNA, whereas the V and J calls and clone size are those reported in that table. In this sample the table shows 300,000 to 400,000 clones, more than 70% of which occur a single time. 1.9% of the sample goes to the ten largest clones.

The sample's treatment or condition label, decoded: around 19 received Ad26.COV2.S at low or high dose, single or two shots; a few received placebo; per-sample allocation not given. Repertoires of vaccine and placebo recipients were sequenced from samples collected on day 63 after the first injection. Cohort 1b enrolled around 23 adults aged 18-55 years at a single site in Boston, USA, between 29 July and 7 August 2020. Ad26.COV2.S consisted of a replication-incompetent adenovirus type 26 vector by which a prefusion-stabilized SARS-CoV-2 spike protein from the original Wuhan strain was expressed. As for this clone: What this receptor recognizes is not known. No much larger clonotype is one base removed from it; base qualities were not supplied.

The sequencing used peripheral blood, collected in a trial of Ad26.COV2.S vaccine versus placebo. The source of this sequence is a person between 18 and 60 years old who received the Ad26.COV2.S COVID-19 vaccine or a placebo. Recombination connected TRBV19 to TRBJ1-2, with TRBD1 perhaps the D gene, on 5 matching bases. DNA sequence: TGTGCCAGTAGTATAGCAGGGCAGGACTATGGCTACACCTTC. Translated, this is CASSIAGQDYGYTF.